This entry describes one T cell receptor beta chain. The antigen is undetermined. Other nucleotide sequences from this sample produce the same CDR3. The sample is drawn from a study of T cell responses to AZD1222 COVID-19 vaccine. General study points: The donors showed a predominance of white British ancestry and of females, with possible underestimation of clonal diversity. Spike-wide vaccine-associated CD4 TCRs dominated at 160-218 and 743-854.

Using immunoSEQ multiplex PCR, the repertoire was profiled, and TCRdb retains in-frame clones only, with some absent. Of 150,000 or so clones in the sample, 80% to 95% were seen once. The CDR3 spans 12 residues. Germline V gives CDR1 MDHEN, CDR2 SYDVKM. V was cut by 4 bases and J by 3 bases, with 6 bases left in between. The chain couples TRBV28 to TRBJ1-2, with D unclear. Sequencing used peripheral blood, obtained on day 0 of AZD1222 vaccination. This TCR was sampled from an adult in good health. Here the CDR3 DNA reads TGTGCCAGCAGTTCGAGGGACTATGGCTACACCTTC. It specifies CASSSRDYGYTF.